The 30 T cell receptor beta chains in this list originate from one sample, sequenced in a study of CD8+ T cells in alopecia areata. Following RNA extraction, reverse transcription yielded cDNA that acted as the sequencing template. Generated by immunoSEQ multiplex PCR, the TCRdb table keeps only in-frame clones and is missing some. This sample carries about 140,000 clones, around 51% of them seen once, and the ten largest clones take roughly 0.99%. The starting material was CD4+ T cells sorted from blood, obtained at week 0. Receptors originate from a human donor with alopecia areata.

The V gene is TRBV6-1, the J gene TRBJ2-7; D call uncertain. Per germline, CDR1 MNHNS and CDR2 SASEGT. Trimming stripped 6 bases from V and 3 bases from J, with 12 bases between. This CDR3 contains 13 residues. CDR3 protein: CASSRELGYEQYF. In DNA, the CDR3 is TGTGCCAGCAGCCGCGAACTTGGCTACGAGCAGTACTTC.

The rearrangement links TRBV6-5 to TRBJ2-6; TRBD2 might be the D (5 bases). This CDR3 comprises 16 residues. CDR1 and CDR2 (germline): MNHEY, SVGAGI. Trimming pared 0 bases from V and 0 bases from J, leaving 6 bases between. The CDR3 sequence: CASSYSRGSGANVLTF. CDR3 DNA sequence: TGTGCCAGCAGTTACTCCCGGGGCTCTGGGGCCAACGTCCTGACTTTC.

V and J are TRBV5-1 and TRBJ2-2; TRBD2 matches 9 bases. The CDR3 contains 15 residues. V was clipped by 0 bases and J by 6 bases; unmatched bases: 3. CDR1 is SGHRS, CDR2 YFSETQ, per germline. The CDR3 is CASSLVAGEAGELFF. CDR3 in DNA: TGCGCCAGCAGCTTGGTAGCGGGAGAGGCCGGGGAGCTGTTTTTT.

In this sample, this clone turned up a few times. This sequence joins TRBV6-5 and TRBJ2-7, with D uncertain. CDR1 MNHEY and CDR2 SVGAGI come from the germline V gene. The CDR3 length is 13 residues. V dropped 5 bases and J dropped 7 bases, with 15 bases sitting between them. The chain's CDR3 is CASSLGSVGEQYF. CDR3 sequence (DNA): TGTGCCAGCAGTCTTGGATCCGTGGGGGAGCAGTACTTC.

This chain's CDR3 is CASSRTRSTEAFF. CDR3 nucleotide sequence: TGCGCCAGCAGCCGGACCCGGAGCACTGAAGCTTTCTTT. V is TRBV4-3 and J is TRBJ1-1; D gene unclear. Germline CDR1 and CDR2: LGHNA and YSLEER. The CDR3 is 13 amino acids. The V gene lost 4 bases and the J gene lost 4 bases, with 10 bases spanning the gap.

This clone showed up just a few times. The chain joins TRBV28 to TRBJ2-5; the match to TRBD2 covers 11 bases. V was pared by 5 bases and J by 2 bases, with 7 bases of the junction left unmatched. Germline assignment: CDR1 MDHEN and CDR2 SYDVKM. This CDR3 comprises 16 residues. This CDR3 is CASSALVAGGQETQYF. CDR3 DNA: TGTGCCAGCAGTGCCCTAGTAGCGGGAGGGCAAGAGACCCAGTACTTC.

The rearrangement uses TRBV30 and TRBJ2-7; no firm D call. V lost 5 bases and J lost 2, with 13 bases in between. The CDR3 totals 13 residues. Germline CDR1 GTSNPN, CDR2 SVGIG (reference sequence). CDR3 region: CAWGLDLTYEQYF. The CDR3 DNA reads as TGTGCCTGGGGTCTGGACCTAACCTACGAGCAGTACTTC.

This clone was counted many times. This CDR3 is CASSRLGRVGETQYF. CDR3 in DNA: TGTGCCAGCAGCAGGCTCGGGAGAGTCGGCGAGACCCAGTACTTC. This sequence joins TRBV7-2 and TRBJ2-5, with a possible D match to TRBD2 (6 bases). In germline, CDR1 is SGHTA, CDR2 FQGNSA. V lost 5 bases and J 5 bases, leaving 18 bases between the germline ends. CDR3 length: 15 residues.

This clone was seen a few times. The V call is TRBV5-1, the J call TRBJ2-7; D might be TRBD1 (6 bases). Between the trimmed V and J ends, which lost 4 bases and 3 bases, there was a span of 14 bases. Germline V lookup: CDR1 SGHRS, CDR2 YFSETQ. This CDR3 comprises 14 residues. CDR3: CASSMTGVDYEQYF. The CDR3 DNA reads TGCGCCAGCAGCATGACAGGAGTTGACTACGAGCAGTACTTC.

The chain employs TRBV7-9 and TRBJ2-3; D is ambiguous. The CDR3 totals 15 residues. V dropped 3 bases and J dropped 0 bases, with 10 bases sitting between them. Per germline, CDR1 SEHNR and CDR2 FQNEAQ (reference sequence). The CDR3 protein is CASSFGGRSTDTQYF. The CDR3 DNA sequence: TGTGCCAGCAGCTTTGGCGGAAGGAGCACAGATACGCAGTATTTT.

V usage is TRBV7-8 and J usage is TRBJ2-6; 9 bases agree with TRBD1. The CDR3 covers 18 residues. CDR1 SGHVS and CDR2 FQNEAQ come from the germline V gene. The trim removed 1 base at V and 0 bases at J, leaving 4 bases unmatched. The CDR3, as DNA: TGTGCCAGCAGCTTAGAGGGACAGGGATACTCTGGGGCCAACGTCCTGACTTTC. Translated, it gives CASSLEGQGYSGANVLTF.

The chain recombines TRBV25-1 with TRBJ2-7; no clear D gene. V was clipped by 3 bases and J by 3 bases, with 12 bases between them. This CDR3 is built from 14 residues. CDR1 and CDR2 from the germline V gene are MGHDK and SYGVNS. The CDR3 DNA reads as TGTGCCAGCAGTGAGCCGGGCAGCTTCTACGAGCAGTACTTC. Protein sequence: CASSEPGSFYEQYF.

A single count supports this clone. The rearrangement joins TRBV5-4 to TRBJ2-3; D may be TRBD1 (6 bases). The CDR3 runs to 13 residues. The V and J ends lost 0 bases and 6 bases respectively, with 8 bases between them. Looked up from germline, CDR1 is SGHNT and CDR2 is YYREEE (reference sequence). The CDR3 DNA sequence: TGTGCCAGCAGCTTGGGGGGGCCCGATACGCAGTATTTT. This encodes CASSLGGPDTQYF.

This rearrangement joins TRBV7-8 to TRBJ2-7; 9 bases align to TRBD2. The CDR3 is 15 amino acids. CDR1 SGHVS and CDR2 FQNEAQ come from the germline V gene. V lost 2 bases to trimming and J lost 6 bases; unmatched junction nucleotides: 8. DNA for the CDR3: TGTGCCAGCAGCTTATTTAGCGGGGGTCCGGGCGAGCAGTACTTC. This encodes CASSLFSGGPGEQYF. Complete variable domain (other parts from reference TRBV7-8 and TRBJ2-7): GAGVSQSPRYKVAKRGQDVALRCDPISGHVSLFWYQQALGQGPEFLTYFQNEAQLDKSGLPSDRFFAERPEGSVSTLKIQRTQQEDSAVYLCASSLFSGGPGEQYFGPGTRLTVT.

This clone was picked up a small number of times. The chain joins TRBV7-2 to TRBJ2-7; 9 bases map to TRBD1. This CDR3 is built from 15 residues. Germline trimming cut 5 bases from V and 5 bases from J; bases unmatched to any gene: 10. Per germline, CDR1 SGHTA and CDR2 FQGNSA. CDR3 sequence reads: CASSPQGAGFHEQYF. The CDR3 region has the DNA TGTGCCAGCAGCCCACAGGGGGCGGGGTTCCACGAGCAGTACTTC.

The chain has TRBV30 and TRBJ2-7; no firm D call. Trimming shortened V by 3 bases and J by 3 bases, and 15 bases separated the two germline ends. The CDR3 is made up of 14 amino acids. Germline V gene data show CDR1 as GTSNPN and CDR2 as SVGIG (reference sequence). CDR3 residues: CAWRSKTFLYEQYF. CDR3 DNA sequence: TGTGCCTGGAGGAGTAAAACTTTCCTCTACGAGCAGTACTTC. The full variable domain, in which reference TRBV30 and TRBJ2-7 provide the parts outside the CDR3, is SQTIHQWPATLVQPVGSPLSLECTVEGTSNPNLYWYRQAAGRGLQLLFYSVGIGQISSEVPQNLSASRPQDRQFILSSKKLLLSDSGFYLCAWRSKTFLYEQYFGPGTRLTVT.

This chain joins TRBV7-9 and TRBJ2-7; D gene ambiguous. Germline V gives CDR1 SEHNR, CDR2 FQNEAQ (reference sequence). V was pared by 2 bases and J by 2 bases, with 7 bases between. The CDR3 runs 13 residues. In DNA, the CDR3 is TGTGCCAGCAGCTTACACACTGCCTACGAGCAGTACTTC. Translated: CASSLHTAYEQYF. The complete variable domain, with remaining parts taken from reference TRBV7-9 and TRBJ2-7, reads DTGVSQNPRHKITKRGQNVTFRCDPISEHNRLYWYRQTLGQGPEFLTYFQNEAQLEKSRLLSDRFSAERPKGSFSTLEIQRTEQGDSAMYLCASSLHTAYEQYFGPGTRLTVT.

V usage is TRBV2 and J usage is TRBJ1-5, with 7 bases that match TRBD1. V dropped 6 bases and J dropped 4; count of bases not matched to a gene: 6. CDR1 and CDR2 (germline): SNHLY, FYNNEI. This CDR3 region has 14 residues. The CDR3 sequence: CASSRDSENQPQHF. The CDR3 DNA sequence: TGTGCCAGCAGCCGGGACAGCGAGAATCAGCCCCAGCATTTT.

This clone was detected a few times. The J gene is TRBJ1-1, the V gene TRBV19; D might be TRBD1 (5 bases). V gave up 8 bases and J gave up 11 bases, with 15 bases separating them. The CDR3 is 11 amino acids. From germline, CDR1 is LNHDA and CDR2 SQIVND (reference sequence). The DNA of the CDR3 is TGTGCCAGTCTGGCTCCGGGGGAGGCTTTCTTT. Translation gives CASLAPGEAFF.

This clone was seen more than once but under ten times. The chain combines TRBV6-1 with TRBJ1-1; D is ambiguous. Trimming shortened V by 8 bases and J by 8 bases, and 12 bases separated the two germline ends. CDR3 length: 11 residues. Germline V CDR1 and CDR2: MNHNS, SASEGT. CDR3 sequence reads: CASWRSSEAFF. As DNA, the CDR3 is TGTGCCAGCTGGAGAAGTTCCGAAGCTTTCTTT.

Many counts were recorded for this clone. The CDR3 DNA reads as TGTGCCAGCAGCCCTTACGAGGAGCTCTCTGGGGCCAACGTCCTGACTTTC. As protein: CASSPYEELSGANVLTF. The chain links TRBV14 to TRBJ2-6; no clear D gene. The germline CDR1 and CDR2 sequences are SGHDN and FVKESK. The CDR3 loop spans 17 amino acids. V was cut by 4 bases and J by 0 bases, with 13 bases left in between.

This clone occurred a few times. The chain couples TRBV2 to TRBJ1-3; D may be TRBD1 (5 bases). Trimming removed 0 bases at V and 0 bases at J, with 9 bases between. The CDR3 length is 16 residues. The germline V gene has CDR1 SNHLY and CDR2 FYNNEI. The CDR3 here is CASSEAGTFSGNTIYF. For the CDR3, the DNA is TGTGCCAGCAGTGAAGCGGGGACCTTCTCTGGAAACACCATATATTTT.

The chain employs TRBV30 and TRBJ1-2; D is undetermined. CDR1 and CDR2 from the germline V gene are GTSNPN and SVGIG (reference sequence). CDR3 length: 15 amino acids. The V end lost 3 bases, the J end lost 2 bases, and 16 bases lay between the germline ends. The CDR3 bases are TGTGCCTGGAGAAAGGGCCCCTTGAGGAACTATGGCTACACCTTC. Protein product: CAWRKGPLRNYGYTF.

A few counts support this clone. The rearrangement joins TRBV2 to TRBJ2-4; the D is unclear. The V and J ends lost 7 bases and 8 bases respectively, with 15 bases between them. The CDR3 sequence is 13 residues long. Germline V gives CDR1 SNHLY, CDR2 FYNNEI. In nucleotides, the CDR3 is TGTGCCAGCATCTACTTATTAGAGGACATTCAGTACTTC. Its translation is CASIYLLEDIQYF. The complete variable domain, with remaining parts taken from reference TRBV2 and TRBJ2-4, reads EPEVTQTPSHQVTQMGQEVILRCVPISNHLYFYWYRQILGQKVEFLVSFYNNEISEKSEIFDDQFSVERPDGSNFTLKIRSTKLEDSAMYFCASIYLLEDIQYFGAGTRLSVL.

This sequence joins TRBV21-1 and TRBJ1-1. TRBV21-1 is tagged as a pseudogene. There are 15 residues in the CDR3. CDR3 sequence (DNA): TGTGCCAGCAGCGCCACAGGAGGCTATCACACTGAAGCTTTCTTT. The encoded protein is CASSATGGYHTEAFF.

The chain combines TRBV9 with TRBJ2-5; D gene unclear. The CDR3 covers 15 residues. Germline values: CDR1 SGDLS, CDR2 YYNGEE. Trimming removed 0 bases at V and 7 bases at J, with 16 bases between. In nucleotides, the CDR3 is TGTGCCAGCAGCGTAGGAAGGACGGTACCGGGGACCCAGTACTTC. The encoded protein is CASSVGRTVPGTQYF.

This chain uses TRBV4-1 with TRBJ1-1, with D possibly being TRBD1 (6 bases). CDR3 length: 16 amino acids. Germline CDR1 is MGHRA and CDR2 is YSYEKL. Trimming took 6 bases from V and 1 from J, leaving 18 bases between them. In nucleotides, the CDR3 is TGCGCCAGCAGATTTCAAGATGGACAGAGGAACACTGAAGCTTTCTTT. This translates into CASRFQDGQRNTEAFF.

V and J are TRBV6-1 and TRBJ2-7; D may match TRBD1 or TRBD2 (6 bases each). V was cut by 6 bases and J by 2 bases, with 8 bases left in between. Germline V gives CDR1 MNHNS, CDR2 SASEGT. CDR3 size: 12 residues. The CDR3 DNA follows: TGTGCCAGCAGGCGGGACACCTACGAGCAGTACTTC. It specifies CASRRDTYEQYF.

This clone was recorded a few times. This chain uses TRBV30 with TRBJ1-2; D is possibly TRBD1 (5 bases). Germline V lookup: CDR1 GTSNPN, CDR2 SVGIG (reference sequence). The CDR3 extends over 12 amino acids. V gave up 6 bases and J gave up 11 bases, with 19 bases separating them. CDR3: CACTLGPTTYTF. CDR3 bases: TGTGCCTGTACCTTGGGACCGACTACTTACACCTTC. Variable domain in full (rest from reference TRBV30 and TRBJ1-2): SQTIHQWPATLVQPVGSPLSLECTVEGTSNPNLYWYRQAAGRGLQLLFYSVGIGQISSEVPQNLSASRPQDRQFILSSKKLLLSDSGFYLCACTLGPTTYTFGSGTRLTVV.

This clone turned up a few times. The genes are TRBV30 and TRBJ2-7; D is perhaps TRBD2 (6 bases). This CDR3 is built from 13 residues. V was clipped by 1 base and J by 7 bases, with 14 bases between them. Germline loops: CDR1 GTSNPN, CDR2 SVGIG (reference sequence). The CDR3 DNA sequence: TGTGCCTGGAGTGGCAGAGACGCGGGGGAGCAGTACTTC. Protein sequence: CAWSGRDAGEQYF.